The 22 T cell receptor beta chains in this list originate from one sample, sequenced in a study of blood T cells in healthy people across ages. A second PCR of 7 to 11 cycles used a sample-barcoded 5' primer and a J-beta primer mix. One entry per CDR3 protein, called by TCRdb with MiXCR from the 5' RACE reads. This sample has approximately 2,000,000 distinct CDR3 sequences, with roughly two fifths found just once. Sequencing was done on a sample of blood. All receptors come from a human donor in good health.

The gene calls are TRBV28 and TRBJ1-1; D not certain. V shed 7 bases and J shed 4 bases, with 16 bases lying between them. Germline-derived CDR1 and CDR2 are MDHEN and SYDVKM. This CDR3 contains 14 residues. The CDR3 loop reads CASTAGGIATEAFF. The CDR3, as DNA: TGTGCCAGCACCGCAGGAGGGATAGCCACTGAAGCTTTCTTT.

This clonotype turned up a few times. The chain has TRBV9 and TRBJ2-3; 8 nucleotides agree with TRBD2. J lost 0 bases, V lost 0 bases, and 3 bases had no gene match. This CDR3 region has 16 residues. Germline V gives CDR1 SGDLS, CDR2 YYNGEE. This chain's CDR3 is CASSVEVAGSTDTQYF. Written as DNA, the CDR3 is TGTGCCAGCAGCGTAGAGGTAGCGGGGAGCACAGATACGCAGTATTTT.

The chain links TRBV4-3 to TRBJ2-3; no definite D call. The CDR3 is 13 residues long. Trimming shortened V by 5 bases and J by 2 bases, and 8 bases separated the two germline ends. Germline V CDR1 and CDR2: LGHNA, YSLEER. Written as DNA, the CDR3 is TGCGCCAGCAGCGCCCACCCCACAGATACGCAGTATTTT. Translating it yields CASSAHPTDTQYF.

In this sample, this clonotype turned up a few times. The genes are TRBV5-1 and TRBJ1-1; D is unclear. Germline lookup yields CDR1 SGHRS and CDR2 YFSETQ. The CDR3 extends over 14 amino acids. V was clipped by 4 bases and J by 0 bases, with 10 bases between them. The CDR3 protein is CASSTDVLNTEAFF. The CDR3 nucleotides read TGCGCCAGCAGCACAGACGTTTTGAACACTGAAGCTTTCTTT.

CDR3 coding DNA: TGCAGTGCTCCAGTTCCTTACACAGGCGTAACCCCTATTGGGGAGCAGTACTTC. This codes for CSAPVPYTGVTPIGEQYF. This rearrangement joins TRBV20-1 to TRBJ2-7, with D possibly matching TRBD1 (5 bases). Germline V CDR1 and CDR2: DFQATT, SNEGSKA (reference sequence). This CDR3 spans 18 amino acids. V was cut by 5 bases and J by 7 bases, with 33 bases left in between.

This clonotype appeared a few times. The chain couples TRBV6-1 to TRBJ1-5; D is unclear. Germline lookup yields CDR1 MNHNS and CDR2 SASEGT. This CDR3 is 13 amino acids long. V lost 7 bases and J lost 6, with 13 bases in between. CDR3 bases: TGTGCCAGCACCTTAGGGTTGCGTCAGCCCCAGCATTTT. It encodes CASTLGLRQPQHF.

V and J are TRBV20-1 and TRBJ2-1; TRBD1 matches at 9 bases. CDR1 DFQATT and CDR2 SNEGSKA come from the germline V gene (reference sequence). The CDR3 totals 14 residues. The trim removed 3 bases at V and 5 bases at J, leaving 5 bases unmatched. The CDR3 bases are TGCAGTGCTAGCCGTGGGACAGGGAACAATGAGCAGTTCTTC. Translation: CSASRGTGNNEQFF.

The J gene is TRBJ1-5, the V gene TRBV24-1; D might be TRBD1 (6 bases). Germline V gene sequence: CDR1 KGHDR, CDR2 SFDVKD. The CDR3 spans 15 residues. V was shortened by 2 bases and J by 3 bases, with 10 bases between the two germline ends. CDR3 nucleotide sequence: TGTGCCACCAGTGATTCGCAGGGGATCAATCAGCCCCAGCATTTT. It encodes CATSDSQGINQPQHF.

This chain joins TRBV10-2 and TRBJ1-6; maybe TRBD1 (6 bases). The CDR3 sequence is 15 residues long. V gave up 6 bases and J gave up 8 bases, with 17 bases separating them. Germline V gene data show CDR1 as WSHSY and CDR2 as SAAADI. The CDR3 loop is CASSETTGYDSPLHF. The CDR3 nucleotides read TGCGCCAGCAGCGAGACTACAGGGTACGATTCACCCCTCCACTTT.

The J gene is TRBJ2-3, the V gene TRBV5-1; D not certain. Germline-derived CDR1 and CDR2 are SGHRS and YFSETQ. This CDR3 has 14 residues. Trimming left V 4 bases short and J 0 bases short, with 9 bases between. The CDR3 here is CASSGQSSTDTQYF. DNA for the CDR3: TGCGCCAGCAGCGGCCAATCTAGCACAGATACGCAGTATTTT.

This clonotype was recorded once. This chain uses TRBV14 with TRBJ1-5; D gene ambiguous. V lost 6 bases to trimming and J lost 11 bases, with 14 bases between them. Germline CDR1 is SGHDN and CDR2 is FVKESK. The CDR3 runs 12 residues. This chain's CDR3 is CASSPPEVAQHF. In DNA form, the CDR3 reads TGTGCCAGCAGTCCCCCAGAGGTAGCCCAGCATTTT.

For this clonotype: A much larger clone differs from this one at a single base, so this may be a read error. V usage is TRBV29-1 and J usage is TRBJ2-7; D gene unclear. Trimming removed 3 bases from V and 2 bases from J, with 8 bases in between. The CDR3 is made up of 12 amino acids. Germline lookup yields CDR1 SQVTM and CDR2 ANQGSEA. In DNA, the CDR3 is TGCAGCGTTGAGGGCGACACCTACGAGCAGTACTTC. This codes for CSVEGDTYEQYF.

V usage is TRBV7-2 and J usage is TRBJ1-1; D uncertain. The CDR3 is 15 amino acids. Trimming removed 1 base from V and 0 bases from J, with 9 bases in between. The V gene's germline CDR1 is SGHTA and CDR2 FQGNSA. CDR3 protein: CASSLVWQMNTEAFF. In nucleotides, the CDR3 is TGTGCCAGCAGCTTAGTGTGGCAGATGAACACTGAAGCTTTCTTT.

The chain combines TRBV12-3 or TRBV12-4 with TRBJ1-2; no clear D gene. V lost 5 bases and J lost 0, with 10 bases in between. CDR3 length: 14 residues. The CDR3 loop is CASSRAAANYGYTF. CDR3 bases: TGTGCCAGCAGTCGGGCTGCCGCTAACTATGGCTACACCTTC.

V usage is TRBV9 and J usage is TRBJ2-2, with 9 positions matching TRBD1. The CDR3 runs 16 residues. The ends lost 4 bases at V and 6 bases at J; junction bases unmatched: 10. CDR1 and CDR2 (germline): SGDLS, YYNGEE. CDR3 sequence (DNA): TGTGCCAGCAGCACGGGACAGGGTGTGTTGGCCGGGGAGCTGTTTTTT. Translated, it gives CASSTGQGVLAGELFF.

The rearrangement uses TRBV6-5 and TRBJ2-2; no clear D gene. CDR3 length: 18 amino acids. CDR1 and CDR2 from the germline V gene are MNHEY and SVGAGI. Trimming removed 2 bases from V and 7 bases from J, with 23 bases in between. The CDR3 is CASSYPQDGTTLSGELFF. DNA of the CDR3: TGTGCCAGCAGTTACCCCCAGGACGGCACTACCTTGAGCGGGGAGCTGTTTTTT.

This clonotype was observed a few times. The chain combines TRBV12-3 or TRBV12-4 with TRBJ2-3; no firm D call. Trimming stripped 8 bases from V and 2 bases from J, with 11 bases between. There are 13 residues in the CDR3. The CDR3 loop reads CASRYAHTDTQYF. CDR3 coding DNA: TGTGCCAGCCGATATGCCCACACAGATACGCAGTATTTT.

The V and J genes are TRBV6-2 or TRBV6-3 and TRBJ2-2, with D maybe TRBD2 (5 bases). The CDR3 has 14 amino acids. The germline V gene has CDR1 MNHEY and CDR2 SVGEGT. Trimming removed 6 bases from V and 7 bases from J, with 15 bases in between. CDR3 sequence reads: CASSPGMAVGELFF. CDR3 coding DNA: TGTGCCAGCAGCCCGGGGATGGCGGTCGGGGAGCTGTTTTTT.

This clonotype was recorded at least ten times. The rearrangement joins TRBV9 to TRBJ2-1; 7 nucleotides line up with TRBD2. Germline V gives CDR1 SGDLS, CDR2 YYNGEE. V lost 4 bases to trimming and J lost 0 bases; unmatched junction nucleotides: 7. This CDR3 contains 16 residues. In DNA, the CDR3 is TGTGCCAGCAGCCATGGGGAGGGGAGCTCCTACAATGAGCAGTTCTTC. Amino acids: CASSHGEGSSYNEQFF. The full variable domain, its missing parts supplied by reference TRBV9 and TRBJ2-1, is DSGVTQTPKHLITATGQRVTLRCSPRSGDLSVYWYQQSLDQGLQFLIQYYNGEERAKGNILERFSAQQFPDLHSELNLSSLELGDSALYFCASSHGEGSSYNEQFFGPGTRLTVL.

Only one count was recorded for this clonotype. The gene calls are TRBV9 and TRBJ1-1; 7 bases align to TRBD1. The CDR3 is 14 amino acids. V lost 4 bases to trimming and J lost 4 bases; unmatched junction nucleotides: 7. Germline V gene lookup returns CDR1 SGDLS and CDR2 YYNGEE. The CDR3 DNA follows: TGTGCCAGCAGCCTCCAGGACAGGCGCACTGAAGCTTTCTTT. It specifies CASSLQDRRTEAFF.

This clonotype was counted between two and nine times. The rearrangement joins TRBV12-3 or TRBV12-4 to TRBJ1-5; D unresolved. V was trimmed by 1 base and J by 14 bases, leaving 12 bases between them. The CDR3 length is 12 residues. The CDR3 DNA is TGTGCCAGCAGTTTAGACTCCCGGCTGAAGCATTTT. The encoded protein is CASSLDSRLKHF.

The chain joins TRBV5-1 to TRBJ2-1; TRBD2 agrees at 8 bases. The last part of the DNA fits TRBJ2-7 better; the J call may be wrong. This CDR3 is built from 15 residues. CDR1 and CDR2 (germline): SGHRS, YFSETQ. CDR3 loop: CASSLLRGAYNEQYF. The DNA of the CDR3 is TGCGCCAGCAGCTTATTGCGGGGGGCCTACAATGAGCAGTACTTC.